The clone carrying this T cell receptor (beta chain) was counted many times. Its antigen remains unidentified. The amount of total RNA extracted per sample was at least 6 micrograms. Primed by a sample-barcoded 5' primer and a J-beta primer mix, a second PCR proceeded for about 6 to 12 cycles. A template-switch adaptor with 12 random nucleotides tagged each cDNA molecule. TCRdb itself ran the 5' RACE reads through MiXCR, one entry per CDR3 protein. This table holds about 650,000 distinct CDR3 sequences, approximately 29% found once. The sample comes from a study of blood T cells in healthy people across ages. Findings and caveats of the study: Investigators viewed diversity estimates from one million T cells as underestimates, the study reported. Diversity of TCR beta per million T cells declined in a roughly linear way with age.

V was clipped by 3 bases and J by 0 bases; unmatched bases: 7. Looked up from germline, CDR1 is GTSNPN and CDR2 is SVGIG (reference sequence). The CDR3 extends over 18 amino acids. The specimen sequenced was blood. This chain joins TRBV30 and TRBJ2-1; TRBD2 matches at 14 bases. The TCR originated in a woman aged 80 or older in good health. The CDR3 loop is CAWRGRTSGGSSYNEQFF. The DNA for the CDR3 is TGTGCCTGGAGGGGGCGGACTAGCGGGGGGAGCTCCTACAATGAGCAGTTCTTC.